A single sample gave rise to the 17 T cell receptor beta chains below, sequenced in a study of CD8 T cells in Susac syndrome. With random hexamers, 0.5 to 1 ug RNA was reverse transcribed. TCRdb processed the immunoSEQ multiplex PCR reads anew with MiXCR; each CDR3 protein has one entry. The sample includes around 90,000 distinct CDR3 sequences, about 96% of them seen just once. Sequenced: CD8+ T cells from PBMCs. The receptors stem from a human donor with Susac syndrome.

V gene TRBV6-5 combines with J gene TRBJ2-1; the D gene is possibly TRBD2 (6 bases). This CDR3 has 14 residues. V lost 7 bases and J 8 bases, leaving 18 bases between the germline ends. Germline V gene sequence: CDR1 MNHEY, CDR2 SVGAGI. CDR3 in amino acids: CASMEGPHNDEQFF. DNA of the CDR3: TGTGCCAGCATGGAGGGCCCGCACAATGATGAGCAGTTCTTC.

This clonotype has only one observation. The CDR3 is CSAGTGYTEAFF. The CDR3 region has the DNA TGCAGTGCAGGGACAGGGTACACTGAAGCTTTCTTT. The chain recombines TRBV20-1 with TRBJ1-1, with TRBD1 matching 9 bases. This CDR3 comprises 12 residues. Per the germline V gene, CDR1 is DFQATT and CDR2 is SNEGSKA (reference sequence). J was trimmed by 3 bases and V by 6 bases; bases with no gene match: 2.

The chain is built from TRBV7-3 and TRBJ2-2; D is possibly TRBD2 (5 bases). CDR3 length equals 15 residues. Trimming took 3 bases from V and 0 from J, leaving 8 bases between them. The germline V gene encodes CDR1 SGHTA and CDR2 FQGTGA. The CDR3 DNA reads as TGTGCCAGCAGCTTCCCCGGGGCGAACACCGGGGAGCTGTTTTTT. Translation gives CASSFPGANTGELFF. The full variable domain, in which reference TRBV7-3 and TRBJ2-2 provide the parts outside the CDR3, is GAGVSQTPSNKVTEKGKYVELRCDPISGHTALYWYRQSLGQGPEFLIYFQGTGAADDSGLPNDRFFAVRPEGSVSTLKIQRTERGDSAVYLCASSFPGANTGELFFGEGSRLTVL.

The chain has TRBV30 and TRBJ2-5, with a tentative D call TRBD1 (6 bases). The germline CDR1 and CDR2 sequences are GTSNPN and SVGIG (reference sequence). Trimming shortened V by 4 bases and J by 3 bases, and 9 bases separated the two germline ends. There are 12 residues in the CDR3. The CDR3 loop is CAWTWTEETQYF. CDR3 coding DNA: TGTGCCTGGACCTGGACAGAAGAGACCCAGTACTTC.

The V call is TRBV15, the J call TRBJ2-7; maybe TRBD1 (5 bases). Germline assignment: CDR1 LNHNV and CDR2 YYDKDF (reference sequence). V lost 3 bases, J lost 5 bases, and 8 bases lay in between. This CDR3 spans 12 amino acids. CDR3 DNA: TGTGCCACCAGCAGGGACATTAACGAGCAGTACTTC. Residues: CATSRDINEQYF.

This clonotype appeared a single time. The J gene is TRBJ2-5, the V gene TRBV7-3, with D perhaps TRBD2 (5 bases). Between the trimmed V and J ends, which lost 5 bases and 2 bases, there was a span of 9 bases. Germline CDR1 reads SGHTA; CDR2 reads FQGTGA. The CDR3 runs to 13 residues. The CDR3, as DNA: TGTGCCAGCAGCCTCAGAGGGCAAGAGACCCAGTACTTC. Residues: CASSLRGQETQYF. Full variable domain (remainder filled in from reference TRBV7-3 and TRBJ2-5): GAGVSQTPSNKVTEKGKYVELRCDPISGHTALYWYRQSLGQGPEFLIYFQGTGAADDSGLPNDRFFAVRPEGSVSTLKIQRTERGDSAVYLCASSLRGQETQYFGPGTRLLVL.

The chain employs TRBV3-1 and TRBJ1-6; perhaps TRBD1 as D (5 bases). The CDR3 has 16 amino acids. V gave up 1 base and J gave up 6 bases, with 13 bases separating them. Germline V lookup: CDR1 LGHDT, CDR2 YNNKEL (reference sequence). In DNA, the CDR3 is TGTGCCAGCAGCCAAGGGCTCTCAGGGAGTAATTCACCCCTCCACTTT. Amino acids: CASSQGLSGSNSPLHF.

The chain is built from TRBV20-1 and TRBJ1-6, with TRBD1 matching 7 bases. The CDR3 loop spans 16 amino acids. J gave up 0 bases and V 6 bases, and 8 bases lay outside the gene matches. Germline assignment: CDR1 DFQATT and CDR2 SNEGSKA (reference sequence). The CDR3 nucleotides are TGCAGTGCAACCCGACAGGGCAGCTCCTATAATTCACCCCTCCACTTT. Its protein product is CSATRQGSSYNSPLHF.

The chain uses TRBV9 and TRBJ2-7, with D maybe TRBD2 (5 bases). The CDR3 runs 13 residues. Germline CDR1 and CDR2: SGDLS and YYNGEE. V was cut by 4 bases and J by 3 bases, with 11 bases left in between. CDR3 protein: CASSPDYDYEQYF. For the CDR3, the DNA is TGTGCCAGCAGCCCCGACTACGACTACGAGCAGTACTTC.

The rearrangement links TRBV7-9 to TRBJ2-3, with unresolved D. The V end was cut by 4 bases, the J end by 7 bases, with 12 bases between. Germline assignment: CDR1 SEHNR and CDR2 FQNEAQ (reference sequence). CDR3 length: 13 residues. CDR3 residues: CASSSPGRYTQYF. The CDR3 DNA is TGTGCCAGCAGCTCCCCGGGCCGCTATACGCAGTATTTT.

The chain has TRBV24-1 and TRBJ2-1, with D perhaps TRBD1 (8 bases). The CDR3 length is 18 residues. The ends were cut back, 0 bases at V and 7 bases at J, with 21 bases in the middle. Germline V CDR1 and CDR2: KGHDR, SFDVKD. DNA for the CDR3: TGTGCCACCAGTGATTTGCCCACAACAGGGGGGGTTATGAATGAGCAGTTCTTC. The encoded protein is CATSDLPTTGGVMNEQFF.

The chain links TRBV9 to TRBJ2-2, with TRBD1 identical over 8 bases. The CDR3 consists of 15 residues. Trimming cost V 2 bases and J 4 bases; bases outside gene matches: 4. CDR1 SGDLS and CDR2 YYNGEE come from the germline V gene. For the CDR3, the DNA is TGTGCCAGCAGCGTTCAGGGGGCGGGCACCGGGGAGCTGTTTTTT. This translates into CASSVQGAGTGELFF.

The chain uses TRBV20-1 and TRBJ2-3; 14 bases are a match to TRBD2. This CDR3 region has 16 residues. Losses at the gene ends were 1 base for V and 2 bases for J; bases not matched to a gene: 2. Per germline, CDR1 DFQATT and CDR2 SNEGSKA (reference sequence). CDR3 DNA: TGCAGTGCTAGAGCGGGACTAGCGGGGGTCACAGATACGCAGTATTTT. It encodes CSARAGLAGVTDTQYF.

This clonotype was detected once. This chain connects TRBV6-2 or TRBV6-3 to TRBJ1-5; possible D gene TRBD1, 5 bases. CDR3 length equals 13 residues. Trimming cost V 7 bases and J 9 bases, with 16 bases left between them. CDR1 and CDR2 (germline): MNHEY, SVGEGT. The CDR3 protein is CASTIQASGPQHF. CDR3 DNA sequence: TGTGCCAGCACCATACAGGCCTCCGGGCCCCAGCATTTT.

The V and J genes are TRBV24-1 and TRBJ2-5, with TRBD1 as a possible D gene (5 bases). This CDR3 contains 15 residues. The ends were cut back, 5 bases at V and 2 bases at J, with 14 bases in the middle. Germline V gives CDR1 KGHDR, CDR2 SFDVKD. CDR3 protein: CATSVPADRQETQYF. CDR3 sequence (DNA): TGTGCCACCAGTGTCCCCGCCGACAGACAAGAGACCCAGTACTTC.

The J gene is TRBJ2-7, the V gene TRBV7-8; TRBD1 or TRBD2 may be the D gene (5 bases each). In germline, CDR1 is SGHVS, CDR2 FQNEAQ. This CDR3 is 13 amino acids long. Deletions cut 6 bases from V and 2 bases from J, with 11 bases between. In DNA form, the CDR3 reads TGTGCCAGCAGGACCGGGACCGCCTACGAGCAGTACTTC. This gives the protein CASRTGTAYEQYF.

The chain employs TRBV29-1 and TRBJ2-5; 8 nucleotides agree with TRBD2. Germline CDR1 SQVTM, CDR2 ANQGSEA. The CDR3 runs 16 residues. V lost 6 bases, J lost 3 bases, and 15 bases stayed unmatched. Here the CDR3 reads CSVAGGAGGAEETQYF. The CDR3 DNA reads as TGCAGCGTGGCCGGCGGGGCGGGGGGCGCTGAAGAGACCCAGTACTTC.